One and the same sample provided the 20 T cell receptor beta chains below, sequenced in a study of blood T cell repertoires in COVID-19 (dated by TCRdb to 2019 to 2021). Preparation of the library involved the immunoSEQ multiplex PCR assay. The clones in this table, taken by TCRdb from immuneACCESS, are in-frame only. Not every clone is retained; where verified, under half of the shortfall comes from an unresolved V gene, and the cause of the rest is unknown. The sample yields approximately 400,000 clones; about four fifths were counted once. The ten largest clones capture around 5% of the sample. The sequencing input was PBMCs or T cells enriched from blood (not recorded which). The source is a woman in her fifties or sixties who had recovered from COVID-19.

The chain links TRBV5-1 to TRBJ2-7, with 7 nucleotides matching TRBD1. From germline, CDR1 is SGHRS and CDR2 YFSETQ. The CDR3 consists of 17 residues. J was trimmed by 0 bases and V by 3 bases; bases with no gene match: 12. The CDR3 bases are TGCGCCAGCAGCTATGGGACAGAGGTAGGGAGCTCCTACGAGCAGTACTTC. Translating gives CASSYGTEVGSSYEQYF.

The rearrangement uses TRBV3-1 (or the pseudogene TRBV3-2) and TRBJ2-1; 13 bases are a match to TRBD2. Germline CDR1 LGHDT, CDR2 YNNKEL (reference sequence). V dropped 1 base and J dropped 9; count of bases not matched to a gene: 6. The CDR3 totals 16 residues. This CDR3 is CASSQVTSGRAGEQFF. The CDR3 coding sequence is TGTGCCAGCAGCCAAGTTACTAGCGGGAGGGCCGGTGAGCAGTTCTTC.

This chain connects TRBV2 to TRBJ1-1; TRBD1 might be the D (6 bases). This CDR3 spans 11 amino acids. The germline V and J ends were trimmed by 6 bases and 7 bases, with 9 bases remaining between them. The V gene's germline CDR1 is SNHLY and CDR2 FYNNEI. CDR3 sequence reads: CASRTGFEAFF. DNA for the CDR3: TGTGCCAGCAGAACAGGGTTTGAAGCTTTCTTT.

This clone was observed a handful of times. The chain couples TRBV27 to TRBJ1-2; weak D call: TRBD1 (5 bases). Trimming stripped 8 bases from V and 8 bases from J, with 21 bases between. The CDR3 contains 14 residues. Germline loops: CDR1 MNHEY, CDR2 SMNVEV (reference sequence). CDR3 nucleotide sequence: TGTGCCAGCTCCTCCCATGGGGGGGTTCGAGGCTACACCTTC. This encodes CASSSHGGVRGYTF.

The chain uses TRBV4-1 and TRBJ2-5, with 10 positions matching TRBD2. V lost 1 base to trimming and J lost 7 bases; unmatched junction nucleotides: 12. Germline V gene lookup returns CDR1 MGHRA and CDR2 YSYEKL. This CDR3 has 17 residues. The CDR3 reads CASSQVVPSGRGGTQYF. CDR3 in DNA: TGCGCCAGCAGCCAAGTAGTTCCTAGCGGGAGAGGTGGGACCCAGTACTTC.

The rearrangement uses TRBV2 and TRBJ2-3, with a tentative D call TRBD2 (5 bases). This CDR3 is 15 amino acids long. CDR1 is SNHLY and CDR2 is FYNNEI in the germline V gene. Trimming left V 6 bases short and J 6 bases short, with 19 bases between. CDR3 region: CASRGGPRGSDTQYF. The DNA of the CDR3 is TGTGCCAGCAGGGGCGGGCCACGCGGATCCGATACGCAGTATTTT.

The CDR3 DNA reads as TGTGCTAGTGGTTCCGCGGACAGGGAAGGAGGTGGCTACACCTTC. This gives the protein CASGSADREGGGYTF. The rearrangement uses TRBV12-5 and TRBJ1-2, with 8 bases lining up with TRBD1. Losses at the gene ends were 4 bases for V and 7 bases for J; bases not matched to a gene: 11. CDR3 size: 15 residues. In germline, CDR1 is LGHNT, CDR2 FRNRAP.

This rearrangement joins TRBV5-1 to TRBJ1-2; no clear D gene. The V end lost 0 bases, the J end lost 5 bases, and 11 bases lay between the germline ends. Per the germline V gene, CDR1 is SGHRS and CDR2 is YFSETQ. The CDR3 runs 14 residues. Here the CDR3 DNA reads TGCGCCAGCAGCTTGGAACCAGGCCCGTATGGCTACACCTTC. Its translation: CASSLEPGPYGYTF.

V and J are TRBV30 and TRBJ2-5, with 8 positions matching TRBD1. This CDR3 has 15 residues. J was trimmed by 4 bases and V by 0 bases; bases with no gene match: 7. Germline CDR1 and CDR2: GTSNPN and SVGIG (reference sequence). The DNA for the CDR3 is TGTGCCTGGAGTGTACGCCAGGGGGCTGGAGAGACCCAGTACTTC. Its translation: CAWSVRQGAGETQYF.

This chain uses TRBV7-8 with TRBJ1-2, with D possibly matching TRBD1 (5 bases). V was shortened by 0 bases and J by 3 bases, with 8 bases between the two germline ends. The CDR3 consists of 14 residues. Germline V gives CDR1 SGHVS, CDR2 FQNEAQ. This chain's CDR3 is CASSLAGGDYGYTF. The CDR3 nucleotides read TGTGCCAGCAGCTTAGCTGGGGGGGACTATGGCTACACCTTC.

This clone was recorded once. V gene TRBV2 combines with J gene TRBJ2-7, with 8 bases fitting TRBD2. CDR3 length equals 14 residues. V shed 2 bases, J shed 3 bases, and the junction held 3 bases outside the gene matches. Germline V gene sequence: CDR1 SNHLY, CDR2 FYNNEI. The CDR3 sequence: CASSELLAGYEQYF. CDR3 in DNA: TGTGCCAGCAGTGAATTGCTAGCGGGCTACGAGCAGTACTTC.

This chain links TRBV6-5 with TRBJ1-2, with TRBD1 as a possible D gene (5 bases). Germline CDR1 is MNHEY and CDR2 is SVGAGI. There are 15 residues in the CDR3. V lost 7 bases and J lost 2, with 17 bases in between. The CDR3 reads CASIVSRAGNYGYTF. CDR3 DNA sequence: TGTGCCAGCATCGTTTCCAGGGCGGGGAACTATGGCTACACCTTC.

The CDR3 loop is CASTLDRSNQPQHF. Written as DNA, the CDR3 is TGTGCCAGCACCTTGGACAGGAGCAATCAGCCCCAGCATTTT. The rearrangement links TRBV6-5 to TRBJ1-5; the match to TRBD1 covers 7 bases. Looked up from germline, CDR1 is MNHEY and CDR2 is SVGAGI. The CDR3 totals 14 residues. The ends lost 7 bases at V and 1 base at J; junction bases unmatched: 4.

Here the CDR3 reads CAINLRGIMNTEAFF. CDR3 sequence (DNA): TGTGCCATCAACCTCCGAGGTATTATGAACACTGAAGCTTTCTTT. This chain links TRBV7-6 with TRBJ1-1; D unclear. This CDR3 region has 15 residues. CDR1 and CDR2 from the germline V gene are SGHVS and FNYEAQ. Between the trimmed V and J ends, which lost 10 bases and 0 bases, there was a span of 18 bases.

J is TRBJ2-2 and V is TRBV24-1; D may be TRBD2 (6 bases). CDR1 and CDR2 from the germline V gene are KGHDR and SFDVKD. The V end lost 3 bases, the J end lost 1 base, and 14 bases lay between the germline ends. The length of the CDR3 is 17 residues. CDR3 bases: TGTGCCACCAGTGATGCGGATACAGCGGGGAACACCGGGGAGCTGTTTTTT. It codes for CATSDADTAGNTGELFF.

In its sample, this clone was seen once. The chain uses TRBV6-5 and TRBJ2-1, with D maybe TRBD2 (5 bases). The CDR3 length is 16 residues. Germline CDR1 MNHEY, CDR2 SVGAGI. V lost 0 bases and J lost 4, with 13 bases in between. The CDR3 nucleotides read TGTGCCAGCAGTTACTCGTGGCTAGCCGCTTACAATGAGCAGTTCTTC. Translating it yields CASSYSWLAAYNEQFF.

The chain has TRBV6-5 and TRBJ2-3, with 8 bases that match TRBD1. The ends lost 5 bases at V and 2 bases at J; junction bases unmatched: 6. The CDR3 loop spans 15 amino acids. Looked up from germline, CDR1 is MNHEY and CDR2 is SVGAGI. The CDR3 DNA reads TGTGCCAGCAGTAAGGACAGGGTAAACACAGATACGCAGTATTTT. It encodes CASSKDRVNTDTQYF.

The V gene is TRBV7-2, the J gene TRBJ1-2; no clear D gene. The CDR3 is made up of 13 amino acids. Trimming pared 3 bases from V and 8 bases from J, leaving 13 bases between. Germline CDR1 reads SGHTA; CDR2 reads FQGNSA. The CDR3 reads CASSFRGSHGYTF. For the CDR3, the DNA is TGTGCCAGCAGCTTTCGTGGGAGTCACGGCTACACCTTC.

This chain uses TRBV6-5 with TRBJ2-2, with TRBD2 identical over 8 bases. CDR1 is MNHEY, CDR2 SVGAGI, per germline. This CDR3 has 15 amino acids. After removal of 6 bases from V and 4 bases from J, the junction contained 7 bases not matched to a gene. The chain's CDR3 is CASSGAGVPTGELFF. The CDR3, as DNA: TGTGCCAGCAGCGGAGCGGGAGTTCCCACCGGGGAGCTGTTTTTT.

The rearrangement joins TRBV19 to TRBJ1-1; tentatively, D is TRBD1 (5 bases). Germline loops: CDR1 LNHDA, CDR2 SQIVND (reference sequence). CDR3 size: 13 residues. Trimming removed 5 bases from V and 3 bases from J, with 10 bases in between. CDR3 in amino acids: CASSVQGYTEAFF. CDR3 sequence (DNA): TGTGCCAGTAGTGTGCAGGGTTACACTGAAGCTTTCTTT.